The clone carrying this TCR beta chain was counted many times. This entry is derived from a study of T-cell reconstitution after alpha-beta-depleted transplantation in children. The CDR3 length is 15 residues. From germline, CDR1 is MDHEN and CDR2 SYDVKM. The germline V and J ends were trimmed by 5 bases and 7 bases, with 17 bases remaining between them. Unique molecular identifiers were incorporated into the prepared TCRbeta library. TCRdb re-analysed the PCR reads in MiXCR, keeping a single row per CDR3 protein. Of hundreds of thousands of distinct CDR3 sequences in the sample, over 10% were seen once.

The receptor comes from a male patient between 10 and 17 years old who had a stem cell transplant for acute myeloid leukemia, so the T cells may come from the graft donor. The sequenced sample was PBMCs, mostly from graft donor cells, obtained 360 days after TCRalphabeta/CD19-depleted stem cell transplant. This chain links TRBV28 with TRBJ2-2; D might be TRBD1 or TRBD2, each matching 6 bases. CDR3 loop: CASSLGGIESGELFF. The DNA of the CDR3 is TGTGCCAGCAGTCTAGGGGGGATCGAGAGCGGGGAGCTGTTTTTT.